The sequence of this T cell receptor (beta chain) was determined in a study of metastatic and nonmetastatic thyroid tumors. Study information: Across peripheral blood and tumor or nodule tissue samples taken from malignant and benign thyroid patients, the repertoires were compared with one another. Findings and limits, study-wide: Malignant tumors reportedly showed significantly higher TCR beta diversity than benign nodules in both blood and tumor.

Concerning this clone: Its antigen remains unknown. At one of its ends the junction is not consistent with the germline gene, which may arise from a read error.

Authors' methods: Across clinicopathological groups, CDR3 differences served as the basis for building a distant-metastasis classifier for papillary thyroid cancer. TCRdb redid the clone calls on the PCR reads using MiXCR. The V and J calls, along with clone size, are taken from TCRdb and not from the paper's own processing. The data contain tens of thousands of clones, roughly 10% of them singletons. There were no patients who had received any treatment before thyroid surgery. This CDR3 has 15 residues. CDR1 is SNHLY and CDR2 is FYNNEI in the germline V gene. The chain carries TRBV2 and TRBJ2-3, with 10 nucleotides matching TRBD2. The receptor was derived from a female donor with papillary thyroid cancer or a benign thyroid nodule (not recorded which). Some clones in this sample may be carry-over from other donors' samples. The sample consisted of blood. The CDR3 bases are TGTACCAGCAAGGAGGCTAGCGGGAGTGGAGATACGCAGTATTTT. This encodes CTSKEASGSGDTQYF.